Sequencing of this T cell receptor (beta chain) was carried out in a study of radiation and T cells in renal cell carcinoma. Study-wide points: From baseline, blood top tumor clonotypes peaked at 2 weeks post-radiation.

Sequenced by immunoSEQ multiplex PCR; TCRdb stores in-frame clones only, minus some. Among 120,000 to 150,000 clones listed, about 87% were seen once. As to time point: baseline pretreatment blood. The treatment here: 15 Gy SBRT to primary tumor, nephrectomy 4 weeks later. Concerning this clone itself: Its antigen is still unknown.

The sequence was obtained from an older woman with renal cell carcinoma. Sequenced here: blood, sampled from a patient whose treatment included radiotherapy and nephrectomy.

The CDR3 protein is CASSGDGLNYGYTF. In DNA form, the CDR3 reads TGTGCCAGCAGCGGAGACGGTCTTAACTATGGCTACACCTTC. The V and J genes are TRBV7-2 and TRBJ1-2, with D hard to call. The germline V and J ends were trimmed by 5 bases and 1 base, with 11 bases remaining between them. CDR1 is SGHTA, CDR2 FQGNSA, per germline. The CDR3 loop spans 14 amino acids. The whole variable domain, remainder taken from reference TRBV7-2 and TRBJ1-2, is GAGVSQSPSNKVTEKGKDVELRCDPISGHTALYWYRQSLGQGLEFLIYFQGNSAPDKSGLPSDRFSAERTGGSVSTLTIQRTQQEDSAVYLCASSGDGLNYGYTFGSGTRLTVV.